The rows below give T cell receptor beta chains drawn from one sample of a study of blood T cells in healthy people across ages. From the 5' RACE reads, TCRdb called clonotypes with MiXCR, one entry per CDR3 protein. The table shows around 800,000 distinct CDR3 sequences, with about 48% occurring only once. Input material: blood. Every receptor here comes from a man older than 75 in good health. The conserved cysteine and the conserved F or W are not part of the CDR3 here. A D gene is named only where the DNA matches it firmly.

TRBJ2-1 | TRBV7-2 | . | ASTATGSSYNEQF
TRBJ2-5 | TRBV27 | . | ASSFHFQETQY
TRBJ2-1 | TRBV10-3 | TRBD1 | AISEQGEDEQF
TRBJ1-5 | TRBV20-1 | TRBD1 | SARTTGTGGTQPQH
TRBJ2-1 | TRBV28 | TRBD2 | ASRPSGSYYNEQF
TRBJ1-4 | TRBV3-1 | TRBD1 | ASSLRTGNEKLF
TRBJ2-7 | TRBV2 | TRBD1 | ASSPEDRGGYEQY
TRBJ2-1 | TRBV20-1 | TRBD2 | SVKSKAGGARSYNEQF
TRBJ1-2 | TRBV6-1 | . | ASSGFTVNGYT
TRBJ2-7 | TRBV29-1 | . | SVVLLTYEQY
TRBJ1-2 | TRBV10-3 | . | AISRASADCGYT